This is a list of T cell receptor beta chains from one sample in a study of blood T cell repertoires in COVID-19. The protocol was immunoSEQ multiplex PCR, while the TCRdb copy is restricted to in-frame clones and leaves out a portion. The sample lists about 210,000 clones, about 85% occurring once. Sequencing was performed on peripheral blood. Receptors were obtained from a woman older than 75 with COVID-19, enrolled during active disease. Both conserved end residues are part of each CDR3. Fields, in order: V gene, J gene, D gene, clone size, CDR3 DNA, CDR3 protein. The D gene is left open where the match is weak. Clone sizes are given selectively: once, few, many, or a class where the clone is expanded.

V: TRBV7-9
J: TRBJ1-5
D: TRBD1
size: -
DNA: TGTGCCAGCAGCTCGGGGGGGACAGGGCATTATCAGCCCCAGCATTTT
CDR3: CASSSGGTGHYQPQHF

V: TRBV19
J: TRBJ1-1
D: TRBD1
size: -
DNA: TGTGCCAGTAGGCCTAGCTACAGGGGGAACACTGAAGCTTTCTTT
CDR3: CASRPSYRGNTEAFF

V: TRBV5-1
J: TRBJ1-1
D: -
size: -
DNA: TGCGCCAGCAGCTTGGCCTCGGGGATGCGGACTGAAGCTTTCTTT
CDR3: CASSLASGMRTEAFF

V: TRBV19
J: TRBJ2-5
D: -
size: few
DNA: TGTGCCAGTAGTACCTACGCTAAGGGGGTTGAGACCCAGTACTTC
CDR3: CASSTYAKGVETQYF

V: TRBV11-2
J: TRBJ2-5
D: -
size: -
DNA: TGTGCCAGCAGCTATACCCCCGGGAACCAAGAGACCCAGTACTTC
CDR3: CASSYTPGNQETQYF

V: TRBV6-1
J: TRBJ2-2
D: -
size: -
DNA: TGTGCCAGCAGTGAATCCTGGACAGCCGGGGAGCTGTTTTTT
CDR3: CASSESWTAGELFF

V: TRBV7-2
J: TRBJ2-1
D: TRBD1
size: -
DNA: TGTGCCAGCAGCTTGGGACAGTACAATGAGCAGTTCTTC
CDR3: CASSLGQYNEQFF

V: TRBV28
J: TRBJ1-3
D: -
size: -
DNA: TGTGCCAGCGTTTTCCAGGGTCCTGGAAACACCATATATTTT
CDR3: CASVFQGPGNTIYF

V: TRBV7-9
J: TRBJ1-3
D: TRBD1
size: -
DNA: TGTGCCAGCAGCCCGCGACAGGGGGCGATTGGAAACACCATATATTTT
CDR3: CASSPRQGAIGNTIYF

V: TRBV10-3
J: TRBJ1-2
D: -
size: once
DNA: TGTGCCACCACCGATTCGGGAAACTATGGCTACACCTTC
CDR3: CATTDSGNYGYTF

V: TRBV5-6
J: TRBJ1-1
D: -
size: -
DNA: TGTGCCAGCAGACGGACAGACGAAGCTTTCTTT
CDR3: CASRRTDEAFF

V: TRBV6-5
J: TRBJ1-4
D: TRBD1
size: -
DNA: TGTGCCAGCAGTTATGAACAGGGGGCAGGTAAAAAACTGTTTTTT
CDR3: CASSYEQGAGKKLFF

V: TRBV2
J: TRBJ1-2
D: TRBD1
size: -
DNA: TGTGCCAGCAGTGAGCGACAGGGGTATGGCTACACCTTC
CDR3: CASSERQGYGYTF

V: TRBV28
J: TRBJ1-2
D: -
size: -
DNA: TGTGCCAGTCTCCCTGGGGGCCCAGGGTATGGCTACACCTTC
CDR3: CASLPGGPGYGYTF

V: TRBV7-2
J: TRBJ2-5
D: -
size: once
DNA: TGTGCCAGCAGCGGAGGGGTTTCAGAGACCCAGTACTTC
CDR3: CASSGGVSETQYF

V: TRBV4-1
J: TRBJ2-1
D: TRBD1
size: few
DNA: TGCGCCAGCAGCCGCGCGGGGACAGGGCCCTCGCGGGAGCAGTTCTTC
CDR3: CASSRAGTGPSREQFF

V: TRBV4-2
J: TRBJ1-3
D: TRBD1
size: -
DNA: TGTGCCAGCAGCCAAAGGACAGGGAGCTCTGGAAACACCATATATTTT
CDR3: CASSQRTGSSGNTIYF

V: TRBV5-1
J: TRBJ1-6
D: TRBD1
size: -
DNA: TGCGCCAGCAGCTTAGACAGGGAAAGGTCACCCCTCCACTTT
CDR3: CASSLDRERSPLHF

V: TRBV6-6
J: TRBJ2-7
D: -
size: few
DNA: TGTGCCAGCAGCCCGAGACTCGTGAGCGAGCAGTACTTC
CDR3: CASSPRLVSEQYF

V: TRBV3-1/TRBV3-2
J: TRBJ2-5
D: TRBD1
size: -
DNA: TGTGCCAGCAGCCCAGGGACAGGGAGGACCCAGTACTTC
CDR3: CASSPGTGRTQYF

V: TRBV19
J: TRBJ1-5
D: TRBD1
size: few
DNA: TGTGCCAGTAGTCCCTCAGGAGACAGGGCTTGGAGCAATCAGCCCCAGCATTTT
CDR3: CASSPSGDRAWSNQPQHF

V: TRBV5-1
J: TRBJ1-1
D: -
size: -
DNA: TGCGCCAGCAGCTTGATGGGCAGGGGCCAGAACACTGAAGCTTTCTTT
CDR3: CASSLMGRGQNTEAFF

V: TRBV27
J: TRBJ1-4
D: -
size: -
DNA: TGTGCCAGCAGTTTAGAGCAGGGCTTGCATGAAAAACTGTTTTTT
CDR3: CASSLEQGLHEKLFF

V: TRBV4-3
J: TRBJ2-5
D: -
size: -
DNA: TGCGCCAGCAGCCAAGAGATAAACAGTTACGAAGAGACCCAGTACTTC
CDR3: CASSQEINSYEETQYF

V: TRBV7-2
J: TRBJ1-5
D: -
size: -
DNA: TGTGCCAGCAGTAATGGGCAGAGAGGCAATCAGCCCCAGCATTTT
CDR3: CASSNGQRGNQPQHF

V: TRBV5-8
J: TRBJ2-2
D: -
size: -
DNA: TGTGCCAGCAGCTTGGCAGCAGGGGCGAACACCGGGGAGCTGTTTTTT
CDR3: CASSLAAGANTGELFF

V: TRBV7-9
J: TRBJ1-3
D: -
size: -
DNA: TGTGCCAGCAGCCCCGGGGAGAGCTCTGGAAACACCATATATTTT
CDR3: CASSPGESSGNTIYF

V: TRBV5-1
J: TRBJ2-1
D: -
size: -
DNA: TGCGCCAGCAGCTTAACAGGTCAAGGCAATGAGCAGTTCTTC
CDR3: CASSLTGQGNEQFF

V: TRBV7-3
J: TRBJ2-3
D: -
size: -
DNA: TGTGCCAGCAGCTTAACGTCACAGTTAAGTGATACGCAGTATTTT
CDR3: CASSLTSQLSDTQYF

V: TRBV7-9
J: TRBJ2-1
D: TRBD1
size: -
DNA: TGTGCCAGCAGGGACAGGGGAGGGGGCGAGCAGTTCTTC
CDR3: CASRDRGGGEQFF

V: TRBV9
J: TRBJ2-6
D: -
size: -
DNA: TGTGCCAGCAGCCGGAGACTGAGCGCCCAACTCTTCTCTGGGGCCAACGTCCTGACTTTC
CDR3: CASSRRLSAQLFSGANVLTF

V: TRBV28
J: TRBJ1-5
D: -
size: -
DNA: TGTGCCAGCAGTTTTAACTATCAGCCCCAGCATTTT
CDR3: CASSFNYQPQHF

V: TRBV7-2
J: TRBJ2-2
D: -
size: -
DNA: TGTGCCAGCAGCTCAAGGGGTATCGGGAACACCGGGGAGCTGTTTTTT
CDR3: CASSSRGIGNTGELFF

V: TRBV6-6
J: TRBJ1-1
D: TRBD1
size: -
DNA: TGTGCCAGCAGTGCGAGACAGGGCACTGAAGCTTTCTTT
CDR3: CASSARQGTEAFF

V: TRBV6-2/TRBV6-3
J: TRBJ1-4
D: -
size: -
DNA: TGTGCCAGCAGTGACCCCCCAGCCGCGGCTAATGAAAAACTGTTTTTT
CDR3: CASSDPPAAANEKLFF

V: TRBV7-2
J: TRBJ2-7
D: -
size: once
DNA: TGTGCCAGCAGCTTAGGAGGAGGGAATAACGAGCAGTACTTC
CDR3: CASSLGGGNNEQYF

V: TRBV29-1
J: TRBJ2-5
D: -
size: -
DNA: TGCAGCGTTGCATTATCTCCGGGGGAGACCCAGTACTTC
CDR3: CSVALSPGETQYF

V: TRBV28
J: TRBJ1-3
D: -
size: -
DNA: TGTGCCACCGAACTATTCCCAGGGGCTGGAAACACCATATATTTT
CDR3: CATELFPGAGNTIYF